One sample yielded the 12 T cell receptor beta chains listed below, sequenced in a study of blood T cells in healthy people across ages. A second PCR, run for roughly 7 to 12 cycles, used a sample-barcoded 5' primer plus a J-beta primer mix. TCRdb processed the 5' RACE reads anew with MiXCR; each CDR3 protein has one entry. The sample includes 1.4 million to 1.5 million distinct CDR3 sequences, 42% of them seen just once. Material for sequencing was blood. All receptors derive from a woman aged 18-30 years in good health.

This clonotype was observed a few times. The gene calls are TRBV6-1 and TRBJ2-7, with 8 positions matching TRBD2. V was pared by 0 bases and J by 2 bases, with 3 bases of the junction left unmatched. The germline gives CDR1 MNHNS, CDR2 SASEGT. CDR3 length: 15 residues. The CDR3 coding sequence is TGTGCCAGCAGTGAAGCTCGGGGGGGGCCCTACGAGCAGTACTTC. Protein: CASSEARGGPYEQYF.

V is TRBV28 and J is TRBJ1-5; 9 positions agree with TRBD1. Germline CDR1 reads MDHEN; CDR2 reads SYDVKM. V was clipped by 6 bases and J by 3 bases; unmatched bases: 3. This CDR3 comprises 14 residues. CDR3 in amino acids: CASRGQGYNQPQHF. The CDR3 DNA reads TGTGCCAGCAGAGGACAGGGGTACAATCAGCCCCAGCATTTT.

The table lists this clonotype with a few counts. V is TRBV24-1 and J is TRBJ2-5; possibly TRBD1 or TRBD2 for D (5 bases each). Germline CDR1 is KGHDR and CDR2 is SFDVKD. The CDR3 has 14 residues. V shed 0 bases and J shed 3 bases, with 7 bases lying between them. The CDR3 DNA is TGTGCCACCAGTGATTTGGGGGGAGAAGAGACCCAGTACTTC. Translated, it gives CATSDLGGEETQYF.

J is TRBJ2-2 and V is TRBV12-5; no definite D call. Trimming left V 3 bases short and J 1 base short, with 6 bases between. Germline-derived CDR1 and CDR2 are LGHNT and FRNRAP. This CDR3 spans 14 amino acids. CDR3 coding DNA: TGTGCTAGTGGTTTAGGCCAGAACACCGGGGAGCTGTTTTTT. Protein: CASGLGQNTGELFF.

V gene TRBV4-2 combines with J gene TRBJ2-1; the D is unclear. The J call may be wrong; the DNA end is better matched by TRBJ2-7. The CDR3 covers 12 residues. CDR1 and CDR2 (germline): LGHNA, YNFKEQ. This CDR3 reads CASSQAHNEQYF. The CDR3 region has the DNA TGTGCCAGCAGCCAAGCCCACAATGAGCAGTACTTC.

This clonotype was recorded many times. One end of the junction does not line up with germline, which may come from a read error. This chain joins TRBV12-3 or TRBV12-4 and TRBJ2-1, with TRBD2 matching 7 bases. This CDR3 is 15 amino acids long. CDR3 residues: CASGLGGGRVNEQFF. The CDR3 DNA reads TGTGCCAGCGGTTTAGGCGGGGGTAGGGTGAATGAGCAGTTCTTC.

The CDR3 nucleotides read TGCAGTGCTGTGGACCGGGACAGGTACTACAATGAGCAGTTCTTC. It encodes CSAVDRDRYYNEQFF. The chain is built from TRBV20-1 and TRBJ2-1; 8 bases are shared with TRBD1. CDR1 is DFQATT, CDR2 SNEGSKA, per germline (reference sequence). Unmatched junction bases numbered 9, after V lost 5 bases and J lost 3 bases. The length of the CDR3 is 15 residues.

The rearrangement uses TRBV6-2 or TRBV6-3 and TRBJ2-1, with 7 positions matching TRBD2. Germline CDR1 is MNHEY and CDR2 is SVGEGT. J lost 4 bases, V lost 4 bases, and 22 bases had no gene match. The length of the CDR3 is 20 residues. The CDR3 DNA reads TGTGCCAGCAGTTCCACCCGGACCCCGGGGACTACAAGTCTGTACAATGAGCAGTTCTTC. This sequence encodes CASSSTRTPGTTSLYNEQFF.

The rearrangement uses TRBV27 and TRBJ2-1, with 10 positions matching TRBD2. Gene TRBJ2-7 matches the end of the DNA better, so the J call may be wrong. The CDR3 runs 18 residues. CDR1 and CDR2 from the germline V gene are MNHEY and SMNVEV (reference sequence). The DNA of the CDR3 is TGTGCCAGCAGTTCCTCCCGACAGCGGGGGGGGTTCTACAATGAGCAGTACTTC. It encodes CASSSSRQRGGFYNEQYF.

This clonotype came up many times. The chain joins TRBV7-2 to TRBJ2-1, with D possibly TRBD2 on 6 matching bases. This CDR3 contains 15 residues. In germline, CDR1 is SGHTA, CDR2 FQGNSA. Trimming cost V 5 bases and J 3 bases, with 14 bases left between them. The CDR3: CASSTGRGHYNEQFF. CDR3 nucleotides: TGTGCCAGCAGCACTGGGCGGGGCCACTACAATGAGCAGTTCTTC.

The chain uses TRBV10-3 and TRBJ1-4, with TRBD1 identical over 7 bases. CDR3 size: 14 residues. Germline trimming cut 6 bases from V and 8 bases from J; bases unmatched to any gene: 9. In germline, CDR1 is ENHRY, CDR2 SYGVKD. In nucleotides, the CDR3 is TGTGCCATCAGGAATGACAGGGCCGCCGAAAAACTGTTTTTT. Translation: CAIRNDRAAEKLFF.

V is TRBV27 and J is TRBJ2-7, with 8 bases aligning to TRBD1. With 7 bases clipped from V and 2 bases from J, the junction kept 7 bases outside the gene matches. Germline assignment: CDR1 MNHEY and CDR2 SMNVEV (reference sequence). This CDR3 has 14 residues. The CDR3 DNA sequence: TGTGCCAGCAAGGTCTGGACAGGGCCCTACGAGCAGTACTTC. Residues: CASKVWTGPYEQYF.